A single sample gave rise to the 2 T cell receptor beta chains below, sequenced in a study of CD8 T cells in Susac syndrome. The RNA input was roughly 0.45 to 1 ug, and it was reverse transcribed with random hexamers. Via MiXCR, TCRdb re-called the immunoSEQ multiplex PCR reads, giving one row per CDR3 protein. The sample consists of about 180,000 distinct CDR3 sequences, about 95% of them appearing once. Sequenced: CD8+ T cells from PBMCs. These receptors came from a human donor with multiple sclerosis.

The genes are TRBV7-9 and TRBJ1-1, with D perhaps matching TRBD1 (5 bases). Trimming took off 3 bases at V and 0 bases at J, with 8 bases between the two ends. In germline, CDR1 is SEHNR, CDR2 FQNEAQ (reference sequence). CDR3 length: 14 amino acids. The CDR3: CASSFGGMNTEAFF. Here the CDR3 DNA reads TGTGCCAGCAGCTTCGGGGGTATGAACACTGAAGCTTTCTTT.

The chain couples TRBV2 to TRBJ2-1; 7 nucleotides line up with TRBD1. This CDR3 is built from 12 residues. CDR1 and CDR2 (germline): SNHLY, FYNNEI. The V segment lost 7 bases and the J segment 6 bases; nucleotides outside the gene matches: 3. The CDR3 DNA sequence: TGTGCCAGCATAACAGGGGCCAATGAGCAGTTCTTC. It specifies CASITGANEQFF.